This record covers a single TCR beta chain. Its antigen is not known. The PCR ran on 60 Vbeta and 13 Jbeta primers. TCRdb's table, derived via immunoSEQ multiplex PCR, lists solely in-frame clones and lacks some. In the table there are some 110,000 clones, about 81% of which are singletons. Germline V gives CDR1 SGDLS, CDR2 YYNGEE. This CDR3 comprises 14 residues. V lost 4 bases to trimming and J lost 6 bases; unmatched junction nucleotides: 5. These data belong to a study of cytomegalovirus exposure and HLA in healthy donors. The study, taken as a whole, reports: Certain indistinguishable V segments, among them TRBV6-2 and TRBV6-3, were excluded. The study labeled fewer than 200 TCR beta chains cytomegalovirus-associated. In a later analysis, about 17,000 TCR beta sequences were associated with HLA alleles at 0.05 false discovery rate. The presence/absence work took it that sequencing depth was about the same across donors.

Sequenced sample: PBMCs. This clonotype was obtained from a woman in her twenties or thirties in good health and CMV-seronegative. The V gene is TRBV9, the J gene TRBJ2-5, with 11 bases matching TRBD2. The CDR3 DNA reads TGTGCCAGCAGCCCCCGACTAGCGGGGCAGACCCAGTACTTC. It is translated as CASSPRLAGQTQYF.